These 10 T cell receptor beta chains share one sample of origin, sequenced in a study of human T cells and chemical hapten exposure. Time point denoted: healthy volunteer bleed at 2 weeks. The study extracted total RNA from unfractionated whole blood. Each CDR3 protein gets one entry after TCRdb re-called the RACE reads with MiXCR. The table shows 30,000 or so distinct CDR3 sequences, with about 7.2% occurring only once. Material: whole blood. These receptors were obtained from a human donor in good health. Some clones in this sample may be carry-over from other donors' samples.

This clonotype occurred many times. V is TRBV5-1 and J is TRBJ1-2; TRBD1 aligns across 7 bases. The CDR3 is 14 amino acids. V lost 5 bases and J lost 2; bases outside the gene matches: 6. Germline values: CDR1 SGHRS, CDR2 YFSETQ. The CDR3 DNA reads TGCGCCAGCAGTGACTCGACAGGGAACTATGGCTACACCTTC. Amino acids: CASSDSTGNYGYTF.

The chain is built from TRBV6-1 and TRBJ1-1, with 8 bases fitting TRBD1. V gave up 7 bases and J gave up 1 base; unmatched junction bases: 5. This CDR3 has 14 residues. Germline V gives CDR1 MNHNS, CDR2 SASEGT. The DNA of the CDR3 is TGTGCCAGCATGACCGGGACAGGGAACACTGAAGCTTTCTTT. Encoded protein: CASMTGTGNTEAFF.

This clonotype was recorded at least ten times. The genes are TRBV20-1 and TRBJ1-5; 12 positions agree with TRBD1. V shed 5 bases, J shed 6 bases, and the junction held 8 bases outside the gene matches. Germline V gene lookup returns CDR1 DFQATT and CDR2 SNEGSKA (reference sequence). This CDR3 region has 15 residues. DNA for the CDR3: TGCAGTGCTGGGGAGTGGGACAGGGGGCTTCAGCCCCAGCATTTT. As protein: CSAGEWDRGLQPQHF.

This chain uses TRBV5-6 with TRBJ2-1, with D possibly being TRBD1 (6 bases). Trimming took 3 bases from V and 4 from J, leaving 23 bases between them. This CDR3 contains 18 residues. The V gene's germline CDR1 is SGHDT and CDR2 YYEEEE. CDR3 region: CASSSGQSRTSCYNEQFF. Here the CDR3 DNA reads TGTGCCAGCAGCTCCGGACAGAGCCGAACATCTTGTTACAATGAGCAGTTCTTC.

V usage is TRBV18 and J usage is TRBJ2-3; a possible D gene is TRBD2 (6 bases). The CDR3 sequence is 17 residues long. Germline V lookup: CDR1 KGHSH, CDR2 LQKENI. With 1 base removed from V and 1 base from J, the gap between germline ends came to 15 bases. CDR3 nucleotide sequence: TGTGCCAGCTCACCACGGGGGGTACAGGAAGGCACAGATACGCAGTATTTT. The encoded protein is CASSPRGVQEGTDTQYF.

This clonotype was seen a handful of times. This sequence joins TRBV20-1 and TRBJ1-1; D uncertain. Germline V gene lookup returns CDR1 DFQATT and CDR2 SNEGSKA (reference sequence). This CDR3 is built from 14 residues. V was clipped by 1 base and J by 4 bases, with 13 bases between them. The chain's CDR3 is CSARGQDSFTEAFF. Here the CDR3 DNA reads TGCAGTGCTAGAGGACAAGATTCATTCACTGAAGCTTTCTTT.

This clonotype showed up just a few times. The rearrangement joins TRBV28 to TRBJ2-4; D might be TRBD2 (6 bases). From germline, CDR1 is MDHEN and CDR2 SYDVKM. V was pared by 4 bases and J by 0 bases, with 13 bases between. This CDR3 contains 16 residues. The CDR3 DNA reads TGTGCCAGCAGTTCGGGACTTACTCTAGCCAAAAACATTCAGTACTTC. Translation gives CASSSGLTLAKNIQYF.

Comment on this clonotype: A clone one base away is much larger, so this may be a read error. The V call is TRBV7-2, the J call TRBJ1-4; unclear D gene. With 6 bases removed from V and 8 bases from J, the gap between germline ends came to 19 bases. This CDR3 has 15 residues. Looked up from germline, CDR1 is SGHTA and CDR2 is FQGNSA. The CDR3 coding sequence is TGTGCCAGCAGTCCCTTCAGGACCCTCAACGAAAAACTGTTTTTT. Its translation is CASSPFRTLNEKLFF.

The chain recombines TRBV12-3 or TRBV12-4 with TRBJ2-2, with D tentatively TRBD2 (5 bases). Deletions cut 5 bases from V and 7 bases from J, with 17 bases between. This CDR3 comprises 15 residues. CDR3 DNA sequence: TGTGCCAGCAGTCACGGCCCTGGAGGTGGCGGGGAGCTGTTTTTT. Protein: CASSHGPGGGGELFF.

In this sample, this clonotype turned up many times. V usage is TRBV2 and J usage is TRBJ1-5, with unresolved D. Between the trimmed V and J ends, which lost 6 bases and 0 bases, there was a span of 12 bases. The CDR3 has 15 amino acids. Germline loops: CDR1 SNHLY, CDR2 FYNNEI. The CDR3 is CASRGGSNSNQPQHF. CDR3 coding DNA: TGTGCCAGCAGGGGAGGAAGTAATAGCAATCAGCCCCAGCATTTT.